These T cell receptor beta chains were read from a single sample in a study of shared clonotypes between healthy human individuals. Some clones are missing from TCRdb's copy, which holds only in-frame ones; the method was immunoSEQ multiplex PCR. Altogether some 800,000 clones are present, about 92% being singletons, with the ten largest covering approximately 25%. The sample consisted of naive CD8+ T cells sorted from blood. These receptors were taken from a man aged 25-45 years in good health. The CDR3 runs from the conserved cysteine through the conserved F or W. Fields, in order: clone size, V gene, D gene, J gene, CDR3 DNA, CDR3 protein. D genes are given only for firm matches. Clone sizes are given selectively: once, few, many, or a class where the clone is expanded.

>.|TRBV6-5|.|TRBJ2-7
TGTGCCAGCAGTTACAGTTCCTCCTACGAGCAGTACTTC
CASSYSSSYEQYF
>.|TRBV28|.|TRBJ2-2
TGTGCCAGCAGAGGACAGCAAGACTTCACCGGGGAGCTGTTTTTT
CASRGQQDFTGELFF
>.|TRBV2|TRBD1|TRBJ1-1
TGTGCCAGCAGCCTTCTTGGGACAGGGAAGCCTGAAGCTTTCTTT
CASSLLGTGKPEAFF
>.|TRBV28|.|TRBJ2-1
TGTGCCAGCAGTTTAGTCGGACTGGATGAGCAGTTCTTC
CASSLVGLDEQFF
>.|TRBV5-1|.|TRBJ2-1
TGCGCCAGCAGCTTGGCGGGGCCGATCAGTGAGCAGTTCTTC
CASSLAGPISEQFF
>.|TRBV30|.|TRBJ2-7
TGTGCCTGGAGTGAACTCGGTGTCTCCTACGAGCAGTACTTC
CAWSELGVSYEQYF
>.|TRBV2|.|TRBJ2-1
TGTGCCAGCAGTGAAATCCGGAGCTCCTACAATGAGCAGTTCTTC
CASSEIRSSYNEQFF
>.|TRBV19|.|TRBJ1-1
TGTGCCAGTAGTTACGGACGGGACTGGGACACTGAAGCTTTCTTT
CASSYGRDWDTEAFF
>few|TRBV27|.|TRBJ2-2
TGTGCCAGCAGCAAGACCGGGGAGCTGTTTTTT
CASSKTGELFF
>.|TRBV10-3|.|TRBJ2-3
TGTGCCATCGGGGATAGTTTTCAAGATACGCAGTATTTT
CAIGDSFQDTQYF
>.|TRBV19|.|TRBJ1-5
TGTGCCAGTAGTGCAGAGGCAGGGTTCTCGCGGCAGCCCCAGCATTTT
CASSAEAGFSRQPQHF
>.|TRBV27|TRBD1|TRBJ2-7
TGTGCCAGCAGCGGGACAGGGGGTGCCTACGAGCAGTACTTC
CASSGTGGAYEQYF
>.|TRBV4-1|.|TRBJ1-5
TGCGCCAGCAGCCAAGTCCTCAATCAGCCCCAGCATTTT
CASSQVLNQPQHF
>once|TRBV2|TRBD2|TRBJ2-5
TGTGCCAGCATTCCCTGGGGGGGAGTAGAGACCCAGTACTTC
CASIPWGGVETQYF
>.|TRBV30|TRBD2|TRBJ2-7
TGTGCCTGGAGTGGGGGGGGAGCCGGAGAGCAGTACTTC
CAWSGGGAGEQYF
>.|TRBV7-9|.|TRBJ2-1
TGTGCCAGCAGCGGTCGGGACTCGAGGAATGAGCAGTTCTTC
CASSGRDSRNEQFF
>.|TRBV2|.|TRBJ2-7
TGTGCCAGCAGCCTGTTATCCTACGAGCAGTACTTC
CASSLLSYEQYF
>.|TRBV14|.|TRBJ2-7
TGTGCCAGCAGCTACAATTTTGCTGCCGGACCCTACGAGCAGTACTTC
CASSYNFAAGPYEQYF
>.|TRBV7-9|TRBD1|TRBJ1-2
TGTGCCAGCAGCTTAGCCCCTAGGGGGCACCCTTATGGCTACACCTTC
CASSLAPRGHPYGYTF
>.|TRBV13|TRBD2|TRBJ2-2
TGTGCCAGCAGCTCCCTTAGCGGGAGATACACCGGGGAGCTGTTTTTT
CASSSLSGRYTGELFF
>few|TRBV27|.|TRBJ1-2
TGTGCCAGCAGCAATGGGGGGGTAAGAGGCTACACCTTC
CASSNGGVRGYTF
>.|TRBV9|TRBD2|TRBJ2-1
TGTGCCAGCAGCGCTGGAGGGACTAGCGGTTGGGGAGGGCAGTTCTTC
CASSAGGTSGWGGQFF